The table lists the clone carrying this T cell receptor beta chain with a count of one. No antigen is known for it. The data originate from a study of OX40 agonist ivuxolimab in advanced cancers. Study at large: Patients achieving partial responses numbered three: one hepatocellular carcinoma case and two cutaneous melanoma cases.

Some clones are missing from TCRdb's copy, which holds only in-frame ones; the method was immunoSEQ multiplex PCR. The sample has around 100,000 clones; approximately 91% are singletons. Study-level points and caveats: Expanded clones were, on average, more numerous in CD8+ T cells than in CD4+.

Autoimmune disease history or systemic immunosuppression was exclusionary. The TCR comes from an adult with an advanced solid tumor such as melanoma, head and neck, liver or kidney cancer. The input for sequencing was CD4+ or CD8+ T cells sorted from blood, taken in a trial of the OX40 agonist ivuxolimab.

CDR3 region: CASSLTRGSQPQHF. CDR3 nucleotides: TGTGCCAGCAGCCTGACTAGGGGAAGTCAGCCCCAGCATTTT. The V call is TRBV6-6, the J call TRBJ1-5, with a tentative D call TRBD1 (5 bases). Germline CDR1 is MNHNY and CDR2 is SVGAGI (reference sequence). There are 14 residues in the CDR3. V lost 6 bases to trimming and J lost 6 bases, with 15 bases between them.